One T cell receptor beta chain is described in this entry. This clone was detected a few times. Its antigen is unknown. One base away there is no much larger clone; base qualities are not given. The immunoSEQ platform was used to sequence TCR beta CDR3 regions at survey depth. The QIAamp DNA micro kit was used to extract genomic DNA from every cultured and uncultured CD8+ T cell population. Under the source paper's analysis protocol: Samples with fewer than 5,000 productive reads were excluded, which removed about 7% of the roughly 75 HIV peptide-stimulated cultures. Sequences were trimmed to CDR3 by a MANAFEST web app, and nonproductive sequences, CDR3s under 5 amino acids, and sequences not starting with C or ending with F/W were removed. Clonotypes were classified as antigen-specific only if expansion was observed in at least 2 of 3 replicates versus the no-peptide control at FDR 0.01, only within one epitope family. A frequency at least fivefold higher than in wells stimulated with peptides from other epitope families was additionally required for specific clonotypes. TCRdb limited this immuneACCESS table to in-frame rearrangements with V and J called. A share of clones is missing; checked studies link under half to unresolved V genes, and the rest is unexplained. V and J calls and clone size are given by that table; D and trimming were obtained from the DNA. The sample has fewer than 6,500 clones on record, around two thirds of them singletons. The leading ten clones occupy 40% of the sample.

V loses 0 bases at its end and J loses 6 bases; junction bases beyond the gene matches: 7. The CDR3 covers 15 residues, taking in both the cysteine and the phenylalanine. Only the CDR3 part of the read is kept: 45 bases, read in frame from the first base. CDR1 and CDR2 are read off the germline V gene (reference sequence) as SEHNR and FQNEAQ. The EasySep Human CD8+ T Cell Enrichment Kit was used on day 10 to isolate CD8+ T cells from every culture. This specimen belongs to a study of CD8 T cell repertoires and HIV-1 epitope variants (dated by TCRdb to about 2020). Study-level background: Twenty-five peptides representing autologous and known Gag and Nef epitope variants were each used to stimulate T cells in separate culture wells. A total of about 87 T cell cultures were run, with each culture condition done in triplicate except for one peptide, which was done in duplicate. Three Gag epitope families and Nef HW9 and YT9 were included among the tested epitopes. Control conditions included a CMV, EBV and flu peptide pool, the Ebola AY9 epitope as negative control, and a no-peptide well. Using the EasySep Human T Cell Enrichment Kit, T cells were enriched and then co-cultured with an equal number of autologous T cell-negative cells acting as antigen-presenting cells. Cultures ran for approximately eleven days in IMDM with gentamicin, with half-media changes on days 3 and 7 adding IL-2, IL-7 and IL-15. An aliquot of 1M T cells was saved as an uncultured baseline condition, separate from the roughly 83 T cell cultures. What the authors observed across the whole study: The Nef KF9 family was recognized by five clonotypes and the HW9 family by one, and no responses to the TAALDMSHF plasma variant were observed. The assay identified only TCR beta chains and indicated proliferation in response to antigen, without indicating T cell function or cytokine profile. Nine antigen-specific TCR beta clonotypes were identified, of which more than five appeared to be cross-reactive for autologous or known escape epitope variants.

This TCR derives from a male donor with HIV. The chain is assembled from TRBV7-9 and TRBJ1-1; 7 bases in between match TRBD1. The sequenced sample consisted of cultured CD8+ T cells derived from PBMCs. The CDR3 region has the sequence CASSLATGAWAEAFF. The DNA reads as follows: TGTGCCAGCAGCTTAGCAACAGGGGCCTGGGCTGAAGCTTTCTTT.